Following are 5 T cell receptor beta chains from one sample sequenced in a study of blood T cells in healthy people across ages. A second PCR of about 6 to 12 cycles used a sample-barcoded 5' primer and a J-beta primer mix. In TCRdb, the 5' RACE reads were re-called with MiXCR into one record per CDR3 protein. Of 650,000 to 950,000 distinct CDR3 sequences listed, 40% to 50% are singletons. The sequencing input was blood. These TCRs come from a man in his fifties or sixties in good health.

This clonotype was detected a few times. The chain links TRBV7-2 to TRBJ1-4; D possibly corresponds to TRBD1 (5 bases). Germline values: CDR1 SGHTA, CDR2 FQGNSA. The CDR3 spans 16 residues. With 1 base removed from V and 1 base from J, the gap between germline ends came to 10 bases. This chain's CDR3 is CASSLGPGLTNEKLFF. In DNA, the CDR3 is TGTGCCAGCAGCTTAGGCCCGGGGCTAACTAATGAAAAACTGTTTTTT.

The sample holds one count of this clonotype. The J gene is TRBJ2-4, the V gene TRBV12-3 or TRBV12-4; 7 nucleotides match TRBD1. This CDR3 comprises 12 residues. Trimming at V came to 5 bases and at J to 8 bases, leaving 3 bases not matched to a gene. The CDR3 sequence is CASSVTGDIQYF. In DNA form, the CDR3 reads TGTGCCAGCAGTGTAACAGGGGACATTCAGTACTTC.

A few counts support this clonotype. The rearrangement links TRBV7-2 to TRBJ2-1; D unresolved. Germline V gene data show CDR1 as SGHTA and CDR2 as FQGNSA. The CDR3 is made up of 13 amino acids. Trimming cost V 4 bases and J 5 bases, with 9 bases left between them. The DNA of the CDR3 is TGTGCCAGCAGCTCTCGACGGGACAATGAGCAGTTCTTC. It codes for CASSSRRDNEQFF.

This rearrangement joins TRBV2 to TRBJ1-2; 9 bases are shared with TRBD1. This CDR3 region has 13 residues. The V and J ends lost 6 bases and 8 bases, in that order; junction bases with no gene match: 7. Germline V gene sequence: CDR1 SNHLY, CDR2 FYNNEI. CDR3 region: CASRKGTGQGYTF. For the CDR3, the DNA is TGTGCCAGCAGGAAGGGGACAGGGCAAGGCTACACCTTC. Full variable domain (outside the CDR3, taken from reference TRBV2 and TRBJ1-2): EPEVTQTPSHQVTQMGQEVILRCVPISNHLYFYWYRQILGQKVEFLVSFYNNEISEKSEIFDDQFSVERPDGSNFTLKIRSTKLEDSAMYFCASRKGTGQGYTFGSGTRLTVV.

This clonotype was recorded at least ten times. The CDR3 DNA sequence: TGTGCCAGCAGTCGGCAGACTAATGAAAAACTGTTTTTT. Translating gives CASSRQTNEKLFF. V and J are TRBV6-2 or TRBV6-3 and TRBJ1-4; D uncertain. CDR1 is MNHEY and CDR2 is SVGEGT in the germline V gene. The CDR3 consists of 13 residues. V lost 5 bases and J 2 bases, leaving 6 bases between the germline ends.